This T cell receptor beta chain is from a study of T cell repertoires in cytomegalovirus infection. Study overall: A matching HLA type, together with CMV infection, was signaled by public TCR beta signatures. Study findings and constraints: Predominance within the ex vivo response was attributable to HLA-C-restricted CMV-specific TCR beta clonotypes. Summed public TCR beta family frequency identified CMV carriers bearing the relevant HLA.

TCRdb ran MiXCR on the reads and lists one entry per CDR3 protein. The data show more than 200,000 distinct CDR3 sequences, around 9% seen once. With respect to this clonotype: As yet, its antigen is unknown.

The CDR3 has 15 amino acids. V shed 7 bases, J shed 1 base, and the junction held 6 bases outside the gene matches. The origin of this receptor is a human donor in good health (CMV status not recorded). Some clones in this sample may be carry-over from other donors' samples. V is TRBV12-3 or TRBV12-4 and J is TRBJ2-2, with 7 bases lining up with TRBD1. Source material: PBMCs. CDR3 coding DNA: TGTGCCAGCAACTTTCGGACAGGGAACACCGGGGAGCTGTTTTTT. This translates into CASNFRTGNTGELFF.